This entry describes one T cell receptor (beta chain). Its antigen is not identified. PCR amplification relied on 60 Vbeta primers (plus 13 Jbeta primers). Profiled with immunoSEQ multiplex PCR; TCRdb holds only in-frame clones, not every one. Here the sample spans 250,000 to 350,000 clones, 86% being singletons. The entry originates in a study of cytomegalovirus exposure and HLA in healthy donors. Study outcomes and limitations: A missense variant in DCLRE1C was later tied to TCR beta V- and J-gene trimming.

The clonotype originates from a middle-aged man in good health and CMV-seropositive. Specimen: PBMCs.

The CDR3 sequence: CASSLVSGFTSTDTQYF. The CDR3 region has the DNA TGCGCCAGCAGCTTGGTTAGCGGGTTCACCTCCACAGATACGCAGTATTTT. The chain joins TRBV5-1 to TRBJ2-3; TRBD2 matches at 7 bases. V lost 0 bases, J lost 2 bases, and 9 bases stayed unmatched. The CDR3 extends over 17 amino acids. CDR1 SGHRS and CDR2 YFSETQ come from the germline V gene.